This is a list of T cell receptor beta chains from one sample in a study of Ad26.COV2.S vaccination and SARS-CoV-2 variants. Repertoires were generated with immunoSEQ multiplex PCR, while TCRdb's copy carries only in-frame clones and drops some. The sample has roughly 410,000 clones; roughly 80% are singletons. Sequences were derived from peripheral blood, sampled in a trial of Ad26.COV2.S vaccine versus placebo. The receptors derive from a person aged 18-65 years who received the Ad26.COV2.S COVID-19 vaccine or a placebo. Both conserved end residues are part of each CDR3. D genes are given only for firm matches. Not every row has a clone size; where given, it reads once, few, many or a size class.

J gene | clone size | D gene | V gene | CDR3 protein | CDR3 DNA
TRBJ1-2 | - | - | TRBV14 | CASSRAGTLMYGYTF | TGTGCCAGCAGCCGAGCCGGGACACTCATGTATGGCTACACCTTC
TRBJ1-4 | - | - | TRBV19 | CASSNYVGRINEKLFF | TGTGCCAGTAGTAATTATGTGGGACGGATTAATGAAAAACTGTTTTTT
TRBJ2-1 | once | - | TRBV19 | CASSKDWGFNEQFF | TGTGCCAGTAGTAAGGACTGGGGTTTCAATGAGCAGTTCTTC
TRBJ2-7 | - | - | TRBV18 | CASSQQYEQYF | TGTGCCAGCTCACAGCAGTACGAGCAGTACTTC
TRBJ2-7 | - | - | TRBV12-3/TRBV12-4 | CASSYGTPSEQYF | TGTGCCAGCAGTTACGGGACACCATCCGAGCAGTACTTC
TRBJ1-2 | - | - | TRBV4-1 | CASSPTALYGYTF | TGCGCCAGCAGCCCCACGGCGCTCTATGGCTACACCTTC
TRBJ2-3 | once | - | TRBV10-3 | CAIRTQGADTQYF | TGTGCCATCAGGACACAGGGTGCAGATACGCAGTATTTT
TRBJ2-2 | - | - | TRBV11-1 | CATEGRAPGELFF | TGTGCCACCGAGGGACGGGCGCCCGGGGAGCTGTTTTTT
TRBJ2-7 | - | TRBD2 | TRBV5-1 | CASSLAGGGSYEQYF | TGCGCCAGCAGCTTGGCCGGCGGGGGATCATACGAGCAGTACTTC
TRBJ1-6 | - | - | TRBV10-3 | CAISETANNSPLHF | TGTGCCATCAGTGAAACAGCCAATAATTCACCCCTCCACTTT
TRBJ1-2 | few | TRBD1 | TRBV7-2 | CASSPRTGGRYGYTF | TGTGCCAGCAGCCCCCGGACAGGGGGTAGGTATGGCTACACCTTC
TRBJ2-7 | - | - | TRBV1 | CTSSPNCLSSYEQYF | TGCACCAGCAGCCCCAATTGCCTCTCCTCCTACGAGCAGTACTTC
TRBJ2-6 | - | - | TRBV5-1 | CASSFGQSGANVLTF | TGCGCCAGCAGCTTCGGCCAGTCTGGGGCCAACGTCCTGACTTTC
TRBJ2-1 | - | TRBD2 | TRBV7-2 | CASSHSGAYNEQFF | TGTGCCAGCAGCCATAGCGGGGCCTACAATGAGCAGTTCTTC
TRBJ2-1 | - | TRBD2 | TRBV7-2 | CASSSGRSSYNEQFF | TGTGCCAGCAGCTCCGGGAGGTCTTCCTACAATGAGCAGTTCTTC
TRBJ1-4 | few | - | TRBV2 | CASSQTVQGKLFF | TGTGCCAGCTCCCAGACAGTCCAGGGAAAACTGTTTTTT
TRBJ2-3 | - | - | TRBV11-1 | CASSFWRPGGTDTQYF | TGTGCCAGCAGCTTTTGGAGACCCGGGGGCACAGATACGCAGTATTTT
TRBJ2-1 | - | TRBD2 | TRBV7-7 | CASSPGTSGYNEQFF | TGTGCCAGCAGCCCTGGGACTAGCGGATACAATGAGCAGTTCTTC
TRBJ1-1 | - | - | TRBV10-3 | CATQGMGTEAFF | TGTGCCACCCAGGGGATGGGCACTGAAGCTTTCTTT
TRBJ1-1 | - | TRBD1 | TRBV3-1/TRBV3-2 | CASSWTGGDTEAFF | TGTGCCAGCAGCTGGACAGGGGGGGACACTGAAGCTTTCTTT
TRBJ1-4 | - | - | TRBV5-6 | CASSLAADGTTNEKLFF | TGTGCCAGCAGCTTGGCGGCCGACGGGACAACTAATGAAAAACTGTTTTTT
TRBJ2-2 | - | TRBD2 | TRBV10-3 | CAISGGLAGEITGELFF | TGTGCCATCAGTGGGGGACTAGCGGGAGAGATCACCGGGGAGCTGTTTTTT
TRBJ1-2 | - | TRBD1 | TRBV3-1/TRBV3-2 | CASTPGTGGYYGYTF | TGTGCCAGCACCCCTGGGACAGGGGGTTACTATGGCTACACCTTC
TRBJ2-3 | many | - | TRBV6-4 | CASSDSKGTDTQYF | TGTGCCAGCAGTGACTCGAAGGGCACAGATACGCAGTATTTT
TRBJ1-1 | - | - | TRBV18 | CASSPDLMNTEAFF | TGTGCCAGCTCTCCGGACCTCATGAACACTGAAGCTTTCTTT
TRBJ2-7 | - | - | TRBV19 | CASSRGRNEQYF | TGTGCCAGTAGTAGGGGGCGGAACGAGCAGTACTTC
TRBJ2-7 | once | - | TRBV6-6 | CASSYSQGYEQYF | TGTGCCAGCAGTTACAGCCAGGGCTACGAGCAGTACTTC
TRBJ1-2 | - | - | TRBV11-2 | CASSANYGYTF | TGTGCCAGCAGCGCTAACTATGGCTACACCTTC
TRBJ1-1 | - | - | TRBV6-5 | CASSFRNTEAFF | TGTGCCAGCAGTTTCAGGAACACTGAAGCTTTCTTT
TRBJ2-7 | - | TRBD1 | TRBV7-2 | CASSWGQGAGYEQYF | TGTGCCAGCAGCTGGGGACAGGGGGCAGGCTACGAGCAGTACTTC
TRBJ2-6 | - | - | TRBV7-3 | CASSAPRAGANVLTF | TGTGCCAGCAGCGCCCCGCGGGCTGGGGCCAACGTCCTGACTTTC
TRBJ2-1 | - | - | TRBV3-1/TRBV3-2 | CASSRAGSYNEQFF | TGTGCCAGCAGTAGAGCGGGCTCCTACAATGAGCAGTTCTTC
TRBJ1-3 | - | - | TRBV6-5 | CASSPGRRNTIYF | TGTGCCAGCAGTCCCGGCAGGCGAAACACCATATATTTT
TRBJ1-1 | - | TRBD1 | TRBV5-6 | CASSFTGTGRNTEAFF | TGTGCCAGCAGCTTCACCGGGACAGGGCGGAACACTGAAGCTTTCTTT
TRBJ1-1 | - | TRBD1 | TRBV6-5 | CASKDRNRLTEAFF | TGTGCCAGCAAGGACAGGAACAGACTAACTGAAGCTTTCTTT
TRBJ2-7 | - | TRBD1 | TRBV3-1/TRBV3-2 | CASSRQGIIGPYEQYF | TGTGCCAGCAGTCGACAGGGGATCATTGGGCCCTACGAGCAGTACTTC
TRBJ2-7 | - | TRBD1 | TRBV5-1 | CASSFMTGYEQYF | TGCGCCAGCAGCTTCATGACAGGGTACGAGCAGTACTTC
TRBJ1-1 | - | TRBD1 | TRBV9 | CASSAGTGPWSTEAFF | TGTGCCAGCAGCGCCGGGACAGGGCCATGGAGCACTGAAGCTTTCTTT
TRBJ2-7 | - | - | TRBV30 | CAWCRGLGYEQYF | TGTGCCTGGTGCCGGGGGCTCGGCTACGAGCAGTACTTC
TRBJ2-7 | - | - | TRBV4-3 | CASSQVLTMEQYF | TGCGCCAGCAGCCAAGTACTCACCATGGAGCAGTACTTC
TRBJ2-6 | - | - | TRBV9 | CASSVTADSGANVLTF | TGTGCCAGCAGCGTTACGGCGGACTCTGGGGCCAACGTCCTGACTTTC
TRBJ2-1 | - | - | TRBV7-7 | CASSPGGSYNEQFF | TGTGCCAGCAGCCCCGGGGGCTCCTACAATGAGCAGTTCTTC
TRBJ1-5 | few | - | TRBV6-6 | CASSYSGQPQHF | TGTGCCAGCAGTTACTCTGGTCAGCCCCAGCATTTT
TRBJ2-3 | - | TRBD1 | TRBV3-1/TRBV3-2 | CASSPTGNADTQYF | TGTGCCAGCAGCCCGACAGGGAACGCAGATACGCAGTATTTT
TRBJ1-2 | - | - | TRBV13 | CASSLGRVYGYTF | TGTGCCAGCAGCTTAGGCCGGGTATATGGCTACACCTTC
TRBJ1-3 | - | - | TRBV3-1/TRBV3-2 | CASSPTTDFSGNTIYF | TGTGCCAGCAGCCCGACGACAGATTTCTCTGGAAACACCATATATTTT
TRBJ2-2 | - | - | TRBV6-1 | CASSELMNTGELFF | TGTGCCAGCAGTGAACTAATGAACACCGGGGAGCTGTTTTTT
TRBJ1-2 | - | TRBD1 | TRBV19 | CASSMWDSNYGYTF | TGTGCCAGTAGTATGTGGGACAGCAACTATGGCTACACCTTC
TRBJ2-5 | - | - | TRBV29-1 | CSVEVLEEETQYF | TGCAGCGTTGAAGTTCTAGAGGAGGAGACCCAGTACTTC
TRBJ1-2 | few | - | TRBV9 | CASSGRGLLDGYTF | TGTGCCAGCAGCGGCAGGGGCCTCCTCGATGGCTACACCTTC
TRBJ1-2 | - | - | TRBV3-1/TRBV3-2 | CASRNKGGFYGYTF | TGTGCCAGCAGAAATAAGGGAGGGTTTTATGGCTACACCTTC
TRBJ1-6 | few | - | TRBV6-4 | CASSRQPYNSPLHF | TGTGCCAGCAGTCGACAGCCCTATAATTCACCCCTCCACTTT
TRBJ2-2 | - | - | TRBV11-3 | CASSLAGSAGELFF | TGTGCCAGCAGCTTAGCGGGTAGCGCCGGGGAGCTGTTTTTT
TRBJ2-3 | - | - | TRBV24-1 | CATRGGPDTDTQYF | TGTGCCACCCGCGGGGGCCCGGACACAGATACGCAGTATTTT
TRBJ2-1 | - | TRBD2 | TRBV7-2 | CASSPWRGEQFF | TGTGCCAGCAGCCCGTGGCGGGGGGAGCAGTTCTTC
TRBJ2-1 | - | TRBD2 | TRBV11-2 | CASSPGGSGRARNEQFF | TGTGCCAGCAGCCCGGGGGGTAGCGGGAGGGCGCGGAATGAGCAGTTCTTC
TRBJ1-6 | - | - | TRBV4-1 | CASSQERADNSPLHF | TGCGCCAGCAGCCAAGAGAGGGCGGACAATTCACCCCTCCACTTT
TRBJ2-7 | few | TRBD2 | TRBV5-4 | CASSTRTSGVYEQYF | TGTGCCAGCAGCACCCGGACTAGCGGGGTTTACGAGCAGTACTTC